This entry lists 25 T cell receptor beta chains sequenced from one sample in a study of T-cell memory formation after mild COVID-19. TCRdb reprocessed the 5' RACE reads with MiXCR, giving one entry per CDR3 protein. The table shows roughly 450,000 distinct CDR3 sequences, with roughly 18% occurring only once. Sequencing input: PBMCs or a T cell subset sorted from them (not recorded which). The origin of the receptors is an adult woman who had mild COVID-19 (a few samples of this study predate the infection). Cell type and time point are not known.

CDR3 protein: CASSSDSLNYGYTF. In nucleotides, the CDR3 is TGTGCCAGCAGCTCGGACAGTCTGAACTATGGCTACACCTTC. The chain uses TRBV7-9 and TRBJ1-2; tentative D call: TRBD1 (6 bases). V gave up 4 bases and J gave up 2 bases, with 11 bases separating them. The length of the CDR3 is 14 residues. CDR1 is SEHNR, CDR2 FQNEAQ, per germline (reference sequence). Combining the CDR3 with reference TRBV7-9 and TRBJ1-2 gives the whole variable domain DTGVSQNPRHKITKRGQNVTFRCDPISEHNRLYWYRQTLGQGPEFLTYFQNEAQLEKSRLLSDRFSAERPKGSFSTLEIQRTEQGDSAMYLCASSSDSLNYGYTFGSGTRLTVV.

J is TRBJ1-2 and V is TRBV4-3, with D unclear. Germline V gives CDR1 LGHNA, CDR2 YSLEER. V was clipped by 0 bases and J by 4 bases, with 15 bases between them. The CDR3 extends over 16 amino acids. The CDR3 loop is CASSQDAAGDGYGYTF. CDR3 in DNA: TGCGCCAGCAGCCAAGATGCGGCAGGAGATGGCTATGGCTACACCTTC.

The sample holds one count of this clonotype. The chain carries TRBV20-1 and TRBJ2-1; weak D call: TRBD1 (6 bases). Trimming took 5 bases from V and 6 from J, leaving 17 bases between them. The germline V gene has CDR1 DFQATT and CDR2 SNEGSKA (reference sequence). The CDR3 spans 14 residues. The chain's CDR3 is CSAPRPGVGNEQFF. The CDR3 nucleotides read TGCAGTGCTCCCCGTCCAGGGGTGGGCAATGAGCAGTTCTTC.

There are many counts of this clonotype. This chain uses TRBV6-5 with TRBJ1-1; D might be TRBD1 (5 bases). Germline V gene sequence: CDR1 MNHEY, CDR2 SVGAGI. The V gene lost 4 bases and the J gene lost 4 bases, with 19 bases spanning the gap. This CDR3 has 16 residues. This chain's CDR3 is CASSSSSWEQGTEAFF. The CDR3 DNA follows: TGTGCCAGCAGTTCCTCCTCGTGGGAGCAGGGCACTGAAGCTTTCTTT.

The gene calls are TRBV20-1 and TRBJ1-1; the D is unclear. Germline V CDR1 and CDR2: DFQATT, SNEGSKA (reference sequence). Trimming shortened V by 3 bases and J by 3 bases, and 17 bases separated the two germline ends. The CDR3 spans 15 residues. The DNA for the CDR3 is TGCAGTGCTAGGAACATTGGGATCGGGGACACTGAAGCTTTCTTT. This sequence encodes CSARNIGIGDTEAFF.

This sequence joins TRBV29-1 and TRBJ1-5, with 7 nucleotides matching TRBD1. The CDR3 extends over 14 amino acids. The V segment lost 4 bases and the J segment 2 bases; nucleotides outside the gene matches: 5. Looked up from germline, CDR1 is SQVTM and CDR2 is ANQGSEA. CDR3 region: CSVVWGTGNQPQHF. The CDR3 nucleotides read TGCAGCGTTGTTTGGGGGACAGGCAATCAGCCCCAGCATTTT.

This clonotype was recorded once. The rearrangement links TRBV10-3 to TRBJ2-2, with no clear D. Germline V CDR1 and CDR2: ENHRY, SYGVKD. The CDR3 length is 15 residues. V was pared by 10 bases and J by 6 bases, with 21 bases between. The CDR3 spells CATRLQDPGSGELFF. The CDR3 DNA reads TGTGCCACGCGCCTCCAAGACCCCGGTTCCGGGGAGCTGTTTTTT.

There are a few counts of this clonotype. The CDR3 region has the DNA TGTGCCACCAGCAGAGATAGAGAGACCCAGTACTTC. This sequence encodes CATSRDRETQYF. J is TRBJ2-5 and V is TRBV15, with D uncertain. V lost 0 bases to trimming and J lost 4 bases, with 3 bases between them. Germline CDR1 is LNHNV and CDR2 is YYDKDF (reference sequence). This CDR3 region has 12 residues. The whole variable domain, filled in from reference TRBV15 and TRBJ2-5, reads DAMVIQNPRYQVTQFGKPVTLSCSQTLNHNVMYWYQQKSSQAPKLLFHYYDKDFNNEADTPDNFQSRRPNTSFCFLDIRSPGLGDTAMYLCATSRDRETQYFGPGTRLLVL.

The CDR3 region has the DNA TGTGCCAGCAGCGTAGTTGGAGGCTCGGATTCACCCCTCCACTTT. Protein: CASSVVGGSDSPLHF. The rearrangement links TRBV9 to TRBJ1-6; D remains unclear. V gave up 0 bases and J gave up 8 bases, with 12 bases separating them. The CDR3 has 15 amino acids. Germline CDR1 reads SGDLS; CDR2 reads YYNGEE.

The gene calls are TRBV20-1 and TRBJ2-7, with D possibly TRBD2 on 7 matching bases. This CDR3 has 13 residues. The germline V and J ends were trimmed by 3 bases and 6 bases, with 15 bases remaining between them. Germline V gene sequence: CDR1 DFQATT, CDR2 SNEGSKA (reference sequence). The CDR3 nucleotides are TGCAGTGCTAGCCTGGCGGGGGCCCCCGAGCAGTACTTC. As protein: CSASLAGAPEQYF.

This clonotype was detected a few times. This chain uses TRBV29-1 with TRBJ1-2, with a possible D match to TRBD1 (5 bases). Per germline, CDR1 SQVTM and CDR2 ANQGSEA. The ends were cut back, 5 bases at V and 5 bases at J, with 9 bases in the middle. This CDR3 has 11 residues. As DNA, the CDR3 is TGCAGCGTTTCCCCAGGGTATGGCTACACCTTC. It encodes CSVSPGYGYTF. Full variable domain (outside the CDR3, taken from reference TRBV29-1 and TRBJ1-2): SAVISQKPSRDICQRGTSLTIQCQVDSQVTMMFWYRQQPGQSLTLIATANQGSEATYESGFVIDKFPISRPNLTFSTLTVSNMSPEDSSIYLCSVSPGYGYTFGSGTRLTVV.

The chain is built from TRBV7-9 and TRBJ1-2, with 8 bases that match TRBD1. Germline V gene lookup returns CDR1 SEHNR and CDR2 FQNEAQ (reference sequence). The V segment lost 1 base and the J segment 2 bases; nucleotides outside the gene matches: 6. CDR3 length: 16 residues. The CDR3 reads CASSLEGRGRNYGYTF. CDR3 bases: TGTGCCAGCAGCTTAGAGGGCAGGGGGCGCAACTATGGCTACACCTTC.

This clonotype was counted between two and nine times. V gene TRBV12-3 or TRBV12-4 combines with J gene TRBJ2-7; 7 bases fit TRBD1. V shed 6 bases, J shed 5 bases, and the junction held 10 bases outside the gene matches. There are 14 residues in the CDR3. The CDR3 protein is CASSVGQALNEQYF. The CDR3 DNA reads TGTGCCAGCAGCGTTGGACAGGCTCTGAACGAGCAGTACTTC.

This clonotype was seen only a few times. V is TRBV12-3 or TRBV12-4 and J is TRBJ2-7, with D perhaps matching TRBD1 (5 bases). Trimming shortened V by 5 bases and J by 3 bases, and 14 bases separated the two germline ends. The CDR3 consists of 14 residues. CDR3 protein: CASSTGPLHYEQYF. The CDR3 nucleotides read TGTGCCAGCAGTACAGGACCCCTTCACTACGAGCAGTACTTC.

J is TRBJ1-2 and V is TRBV20-1, with TRBD1 matching 9 bases. Germline CDR1 DFQATT, CDR2 SNEGSKA (reference sequence). Trimming at V came to 3 bases and at J to 5 bases, leaving 13 bases not matched to a gene. CDR3 length: 16 amino acids. CDR3 nucleotide sequence: TGCAGTGCTAGTAAACAGGGGGCTCGGCTCCTTTATGGCTACACCTTC. Translating it yields CSASKQGARLLYGYTF.

This clonotype occurred many times. The chain recombines TRBV20-1 with TRBJ2-3; TRBD2 is a possible D gene (8 bases). This CDR3 is 14 amino acids long. The V end was cut by 5 bases, the J end by 5 bases, with 17 bases between. CDR1 is DFQATT and CDR2 is SNEGSKA in the germline V gene (reference sequence). The CDR3: CSALAGQPLDTQYF. The CDR3 nucleotides are TGCAGTGCTTTAGCGGGACAGCCCCTAGATACGCAGTATTTT.

In this sample, this clonotype turned up a few times. The chain uses TRBV18 and TRBJ2-3; TRBD1 is a possible D gene (6 bases). CDR3 length: 14 amino acids. V was trimmed by 3 bases and J by 6 bases, leaving 13 bases between them. Germline loops: CDR1 KGHSH, CDR2 LQKENI. CDR3 residues: CASSPAGTSDTQYF. The CDR3, as DNA: TGTGCCAGCTCACCGGCCGGGACATCGGATACGCAGTATTTT.

This clonotype was observed a handful of times. This rearrangement joins TRBV12-3 or TRBV12-4 to TRBJ2-3; D unresolved. The CDR3 is 13 residues long. The V gene lost 7 bases and the J gene lost 5 bases, with 13 bases spanning the gap. The CDR3 nucleotides read TGTGCCAGCAAGGGCCACGCAGAAGATACGCAGTATTTT. It encodes CASKGHAEDTQYF.

This clonotype showed up just a few times. The chain combines TRBV12-3 or TRBV12-4 with TRBJ1-5; D is undetermined. This CDR3 spans 13 amino acids. V dropped 3 bases and J dropped 3 bases, with 6 bases sitting between them. CDR3 loop: CASSFKHNQPQHF. The CDR3 nucleotides read TGTGCCAGCAGTTTCAAGCACAATCAGCCCCAGCATTTT.

This clonotype occurred many times. The chain links TRBV29-1 to TRBJ2-6; possibly TRBD2 for D (6 bases). Per germline, CDR1 SQVTM and CDR2 ANQGSEA. With 4 bases removed from V and 3 bases from J, the gap between germline ends came to 10 bases. CDR3 length equals 14 residues. CDR3 nucleotides: TGCAGCGTTGTGTCGGGGGATGGGGCCAACGTCCTGACTTTC. This codes for CSVVSGDGANVLTF.

In this sample, this clonotype turned up a few times. V gene TRBV7-9 combines with J gene TRBJ2-3, with 8 bases fitting TRBD2. CDR1 and CDR2 from the germline V gene are SEHNR and FQNEAQ (reference sequence). Trimming took 4 bases from V and 2 from J; bases not matched to a gene: 5. The CDR3 is 15 residues long. The CDR3 loop reads CASSSLAGTTDTQYF. Here the CDR3 DNA reads TGTGCCAGCAGCTCCTTAGCGGGAACCACAGATACGCAGTATTTT.

V usage is TRBV7-2 and J usage is TRBJ2-7, with 7 nucleotides matching TRBD1. Germline V gives CDR1 SGHTA, CDR2 FQGNSA. The CDR3 is 13 amino acids. The V gene end was trimmed by 4 bases and the J gene end by 4 bases; junction bases not matched to a gene: 4. This CDR3 is CASSSATGYEQYF. CDR3 nucleotide sequence: TGTGCCAGCAGCTCAGCGACAGGGTACGAGCAGTACTTC.

The table lists this clonotype with a few counts. The chain carries TRBV6-1 and TRBJ1-2; 9 bases line up with TRBD1. With 6 bases clipped from V and 1 base from J, the junction kept 0 bases outside the gene matches. The germline gives CDR1 MNHNS, CDR2 SASEGT. The CDR3 contains 13 residues. CDR3 DNA: TGTGCCAGCAGGGACAGGGGTAACTATGGCTACACCTTC. Translation gives CASRDRGNYGYTF.

The chain carries TRBV4-2 and TRBJ2-3, with TRBD2 matching 9 bases. This CDR3 spans 14 amino acids. CDR1 and CDR2 from the germline V gene are LGHNA and YNFKEQ. Germline trimming cut 4 bases from V and 5 bases from J; bases unmatched to any gene: 4. The CDR3 bases are TGTGCCAGCAGCCCGCGACTAGCGGTAGATACGCAGTATTTT. Its translation: CASSPRLAVDTQYF.

The J gene is TRBJ2-7, the V gene TRBV13; D is ambiguous. Germline lookup yields CDR1 PRHDT and CDR2 FYEKMQ (reference sequence). The CDR3 extends over 12 amino acids. Trimming pared 5 bases from V and 2 bases from J, leaving 7 bases between. Here the CDR3 DNA reads TGTGCCAGCAGCACCTCCCCCTACGAGCAGTACTTC. It is translated as CASSTSPYEQYF.